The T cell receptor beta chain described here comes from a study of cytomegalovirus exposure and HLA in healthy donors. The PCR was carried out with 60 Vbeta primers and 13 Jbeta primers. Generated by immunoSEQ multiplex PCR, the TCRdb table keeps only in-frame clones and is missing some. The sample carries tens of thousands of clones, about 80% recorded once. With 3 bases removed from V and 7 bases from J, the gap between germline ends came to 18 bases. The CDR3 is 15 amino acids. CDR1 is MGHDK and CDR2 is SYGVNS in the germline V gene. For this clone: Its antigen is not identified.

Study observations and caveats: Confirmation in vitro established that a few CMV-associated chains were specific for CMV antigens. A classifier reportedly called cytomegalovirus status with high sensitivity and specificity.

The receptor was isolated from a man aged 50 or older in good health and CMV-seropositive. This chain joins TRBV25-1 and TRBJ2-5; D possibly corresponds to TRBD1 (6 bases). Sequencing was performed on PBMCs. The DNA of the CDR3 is TGTGCCAGCAGTGATTCCGGGACACTGCTTGGGACCCAGTACTTC. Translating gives CASSDSGTLLGTQYF. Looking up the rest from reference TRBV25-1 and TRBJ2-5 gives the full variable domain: EADIYQTPRYLVIGTGKKITLECSQTMGHDKMYWYQQDPGMELHLIHYSYGVNSTEKGDLSSESTVSRIRTEHFPLTLESARPSHTSQYLCASSDSGTLLGTQYFGPGTRLLVL.